Reported below is one T cell receptor beta chain. This entry belongs to a study of blood T cells in healthy people across ages. PCR was performed a second time for about 7 to 11 cycles using a sample-barcoded 5' primer and a J-beta primer mix. In TCRdb, the 5' RACE reads were re-called with MiXCR into one record per CDR3 protein. The sample consists of about 810,000 distinct CDR3 sequences, about 37% of them appearing once. The CDR3 spans 13 residues. V dropped 6 bases and J dropped 11 bases, with 19 bases sitting between them. CDR1 LGHNT and CDR2 FRNRAP come from the germline V gene. The sequencing sample was made of blood. This receptor was identified in a man aged 18 to 29 in good health. This chain links TRBV12-5 with TRBJ2-5; no clear D. The CDR3 loop reads CASGSIMGNGQYF. CDR3 in DNA: TGTGCTAGTGGATCCATAATGGGCAATGGGCAGTACTTC.